The clone carrying this T cell receptor beta chain was seen a few times. Profiled with immunoSEQ multiplex PCR; TCRdb holds only in-frame clones, not every one. The sample lists about 980,000 clones; more than 75% were seen once. The sample originates from a study of shared clonotypes between healthy human individuals. The CDR3 spans 15 residues. V lost 3 bases to trimming and J lost 0 bases, with 9 bases between them. The germline gives CDR1 SGHTA, CDR2 FQGTGA. This clonotype was obtained from a man between 18 and 29 years old in good health. The J gene is TRBJ1-3, the V gene TRBV7-3; D is unresolved. Sequenced material: memory CD4+ T cells sorted from blood. As for subset: CD45RA-negative fraction. In DNA form, the CDR3 reads TGTGCCAGCAGCTTGGACGCTGGCTCTGGAAACACCATATATTTT. Residues: CASSLDAGSGNTIYF.